This TCR beta chain was sequenced during a study of cytotoxic CD8 clonotypes in ibrutinib-treated CLL. Study background: Responses: around 25 partial, 2 complete; after median roughly 68 months, around 14 stayed remitted, approximately twelve progressed.

There are a few counts of this clone. The target antigen is unknown. Overall study findings and caveats: Upon ibrutinib response clonality rose, and upon progression it fell back toward baseline. T-cell clonality at baseline went above that of age-matched healthy donors and rose and fell with circulating CD8+ T-cell counts.

TCRdb's copy holds only in-frame clones and misses some; the assay was immunoSEQ multiplex PCR. The repertoire has fewer than 400,000 clones, 67% of them found once; the top ten carry about 5.9%. With cryopreserved PBMCs as the source, roughly 1.8 micrograms of genomic DNA went to TCR beta libraries. CDR3 length equals 12 residues. The germline V gene encodes CDR1 SQVTM and CDR2 ANQGSEA. Trimming took off 4 bases at V and 1 base at J, with 7 bases between the two ends. The clonotype comes from a human donor with chronic lymphocytic leukemia. This chain joins TRBV29-1 and TRBJ1-1; D is undetermined. The sample in question was PBMCs, obtained after 36 months of ibrutinib treatment. The CDR3 reads CSVGSGNTEAFF. The CDR3 DNA reads TGCAGCGTTGGCTCAGGGAACACTGAAGCTTTCTTT.